The 26 T cell receptor beta chains given below trace back to one sample, sequenced in a study of blood T cells in healthy people across ages. Together with a sample-barcoded 5' primer, a J-beta primer mix was included in a second PCR lasting about 7 to 11 cycles. TCRdb itself ran the 5' RACE reads through MiXCR, one entry per CDR3 protein. The table has approximately 690,000 distinct CDR3 sequences, 45% to 65% seen once. Sample: blood. The receptor source for this set is a man aged 60 to 69 in good health.

V usage is TRBV27 and J usage is TRBJ1-2; D is possibly TRBD1 (6 bases). Trimming pared 5 bases from V and 3 bases from J, leaving 13 bases between. Germline V lookup: CDR1 MNHEY, CDR2 SMNVEV (reference sequence). The CDR3 length is 14 residues. The DNA of the CDR3 is TGTGCCAGCAGTGTAAGGGGGGAGCACTATGGCTACACCTTC. It encodes CASSVRGEHYGYTF.

A remark on this clonotype: It may be a read error: a sequence one base away is much more abundant. The CDR3 loop is CATGRLAGGPNNEQFF. DNA for the CDR3: TGTGCCACCGGCAGACTAGCGGGGGGGCCAAACAATGAGCAGTTCTTC. The V and J genes are TRBV15 and TRBJ2-1; 14 bases are a match to TRBD2. The CDR3 spans 16 residues. Looked up from germline, CDR1 is LNHNV and CDR2 is YYDKDF (reference sequence). Variable domain in full (rest from reference TRBV15 and TRBJ2-1): DAMVIQNPRYQVTQFGKPVTLSCSQTLNHNVMYWYQQKSSQAPKLLFHYYDKDFNNEADTPDNFQSRRPNTSFCFLDIRSPGLGDTAMYLCATGRLAGGPNNEQFFGPGTRLTVL.

The chain links TRBV2 to TRBJ1-5; D is ambiguous. The CDR3 covers 13 residues. Germline-derived CDR1 and CDR2 are SNHLY and FYNNEI. Between the trimmed V and J ends, which lost 6 bases and 7 bases, there was a span of 13 bases. CDR3: CASSLGERQPQHF. CDR3 DNA sequence: TGTGCCAGCAGCCTTGGGGAGAGGCAGCCCCAGCATTTT.

In nucleotides, the CDR3 is TGCAGCGTTCGGGACGGGGGCGACTACGAGCAGTACTTC. It yields the protein CSVRDGGDYEQYF. The J gene is TRBJ2-7, the V gene TRBV29-1; D may match TRBD1 or TRBD2 (6 bases each). Germline CDR1 reads SQVTM; CDR2 reads ANQGSEA. V shed 5 bases and J shed 3 bases, with 14 bases lying between them. This CDR3 contains 13 residues.

There are a few counts of this clonotype. The rearrangement links TRBV28 to TRBJ2-5; TRBD2 agrees at 12 bases. The CDR3 consists of 14 residues. The V gene's germline CDR1 is MDHEN and CDR2 SYDVKM. Germline trimming cut 7 bases from V and 5 bases from J; bases unmatched to any gene: 5. DNA of the CDR3: TGTGCCAGCAAGCTAGCGGGGGGGCAGGAGACCCAGTACTTC. It is translated as CASKLAGGQETQYF.

The CDR3 region is CSATYSGTYTDTQYF. In DNA form, the CDR3 reads TGCAGTGCAACTTATAGCGGGACCTACACAGATACGCAGTATTTT. This rearrangement joins TRBV20-1 to TRBJ2-3, with TRBD2 matching over 8 bases. There are 15 residues in the CDR3. The ends lost 6 bases at V and 2 bases at J; junction bases unmatched: 10. Germline CDR1 and CDR2: DFQATT and SNEGSKA (reference sequence).

V usage is TRBV7-2 and J usage is TRBJ2-3, with 7 nucleotides matching TRBD2. CDR1 SGHTA and CDR2 FQGNSA come from the germline V gene. V lost 6 bases, J lost 4 bases, and 4 bases stayed unmatched. The CDR3 is 13 amino acids. The chain's CDR3 is CASSRGVPDTQYF. CDR3 bases: TGTGCCAGCAGTCGGGGGGTTCCAGATACGCAGTATTTT.

The CDR3 DNA reads TGTGCCAGCAGCTTAAAGGAACCCCGGACTAACTATGGCTACACCTTC. Translation: CASSLKEPRTNYGYTF. This chain connects TRBV7-2 to TRBJ1-2; D gene uncertain. The CDR3 spans 16 residues. Per the germline V gene, CDR1 is SGHTA and CDR2 is FQGNSA. Between the trimmed V and J ends, which lost 2 bases and 0 bases, there was a span of 13 bases.

The V call is TRBV6-5, the J call TRBJ2-7, with D possibly TRBD2 on 6 matching bases. Germline values: CDR1 MNHEY, CDR2 SVGAGI. Trimming pared 0 bases from V and 2 bases from J, leaving 14 bases between. This CDR3 comprises 16 residues. The CDR3 loop is CASSYSISGGTYEQYF. The CDR3 DNA is TGTGCCAGCAGTTACTCGATCAGCGGAGGGACCTACGAGCAGTACTTC.

The chain links TRBV6-6 to TRBJ2-3, with 10 bases that match TRBD1. V trimming: 6 bases; J trimming: 5 bases; junction bases outside the gene matches: 8. This CDR3 region has 15 residues. From germline, CDR1 is MNHNY and CDR2 SVGAGI (reference sequence). The CDR3 region is CASSRDRGSVDTQYF. CDR3 DNA: TGTGCCAGCAGCAGGGACAGGGGCTCGGTAGATACGCAGTATTTT.

With respect to this clonotype: A read error may produce the germline difference seen at one junction end. This chain links TRBV18 with TRBJ1-4, with TRBD1 as a possible D gene (5 bases). Germline CDR1 and CDR2: KGHSH and LQKENI. The CDR3 totals 13 residues. Here the CDR3 reads CTSSRAGTEKLFF. The CDR3 region has the DNA TGTACCAGCTCCCGGGCAGGGACTGAAAAACTGTTTTTT.

The rearrangement uses TRBV15 and TRBJ2-1; possibly TRBD2 for D (6 bases). The CDR3 totals 17 residues. The germline V gene has CDR1 LNHNV and CDR2 YYDKDF (reference sequence). Trimming removed 2 bases at V and 0 bases at J, with 14 bases between. The DNA of the CDR3 is TGTGCCACCAGCAGACGGGATCGGGGGTCCTCCTACAATGAGCAGTTCTTC. It codes for CATSRRDRGSSYNEQFF. Based on the CDR3 plus reference TRBV15 and TRBJ2-1, the full variable domain is DAMVIQNPRYQVTQFGKPVTLSCSQTLNHNVMYWYQQKSSQAPKLLFHYYDKDFNNEADTPDNFQSRRPNTSFCFLDIRSPGLGDTAMYLCATSRRDRGSSYNEQFFGPGTRLTVL.

This clonotype occurred a few times. V and J are TRBV3-1 and TRBJ2-1; tentatively, D is TRBD2 (5 bases). V was clipped by 6 bases and J by 4 bases, with 16 bases between them. CDR1 is LGHDT, CDR2 YNNKEL, per germline (reference sequence). CDR3 length equals 15 residues. The CDR3 sequence is CASRGRTRGYNEQFF. In DNA form, the CDR3 reads TGTGCCAGCAGGGGCAGGACGAGAGGGTACAATGAGCAGTTCTTC.

In its sample, this clonotype was seen a few times. The chain links TRBV7-2 to TRBJ2-4; D might be TRBD1 (5 bases). This CDR3 is 16 amino acids long. V gave up 3 bases and J gave up 0 bases, with 12 bases separating them. The germline V gene has CDR1 SGHTA and CDR2 FQGNSA. The CDR3 loop is CASSLRTTLAKNIQYF. For the CDR3, the DNA is TGTGCCAGCAGCTTGCGGACAACGCTAGCCAAAAACATTCAGTACTTC.

This chain uses TRBV20-1 with TRBJ2-4, with TRBD2 matching 13 bases. Judging by the DNA end, TRBJ2-7 fits better; the J call may be wrong. The CDR3 is 15 residues long. Germline assignment: CDR1 DFQATT and CDR2 SNEGSKA (reference sequence). In DNA, the CDR3 is TGCAGTGCTAGAGATGGACTAGCGGGGGCTTACGAGCAGTACTTC. This encodes CSARDGLAGAYEQYF.

This clonotype has a handful of counts. J is TRBJ2-1 and V is TRBV7-2, with D unclear. CDR3 size: 15 residues. Germline CDR1 SGHTA, CDR2 FQGNSA. With 6 bases removed from V and 4 bases from J, the gap between germline ends came to 16 bases. The CDR3 DNA follows: TGTGCCAGCAGAACAGTACCCAGAGAGTACAATGAGCAGTTCTTC. Amino acids: CASRTVPREYNEQFF.

The gene calls are TRBV3-1 and TRBJ2-1; 7 bases fit TRBD1. CDR3 length: 16 amino acids. The germline V gene has CDR1 LGHDT and CDR2 YNNKEL (reference sequence). The trim removed 3 bases at V and 5 bases at J, leaving 10 bases unmatched. CDR3 sequence reads: CASSQAYRGPHNEQFF. In DNA, the CDR3 is TGTGCCAGCAGCCAGGCATACAGGGGTCCCCACAATGAGCAGTTCTTC.

The V and J genes are TRBV10-3 and TRBJ1-2; tentatively, D is TRBD1 (5 bases). Trimming shortened V by 2 bases and J by 4 bases, and 8 bases separated the two germline ends. The CDR3 length is 13 residues. Germline V gene data show CDR1 as ENHRY and CDR2 as SYGVKD. Here the CDR3 reads CAISEAGTYGYTF. DNA for the CDR3: TGTGCCATCAGTGAGGCCGGGACCTATGGCTACACCTTC.

By share, this clonotype counts as medium-sized (0.01 to 0.1%). The J gene is TRBJ2-5, the V gene TRBV29-1; possible D gene TRBD2, 5 bases. V lost 4 bases, J lost 2 bases, and 11 bases lay in between. The CDR3 has 13 residues. The germline V gene encodes CDR1 SQVTM and CDR2 ANQGSEA. The CDR3 nucleotides read TGCAGCGTTGCCGGCAGCGGTCAAGAGACCCAGTACTTC. It codes for CSVAGSGQETQYF.

The chain has TRBV5-1 and TRBJ1-4; D is unclear. This CDR3 region has 14 residues. Deletions cut 0 bases from V and 6 bases from J, with 9 bases between. Germline V CDR1 and CDR2: SGHRS, YFSETQ. CDR3 amino acids: CASSLEPPHEKLFF. As DNA, the CDR3 is TGCGCCAGCAGCTTGGAACCCCCCCATGAAAAACTGTTTTTT.

There are a few counts of this clonotype. The J gene is TRBJ1-4, the V gene TRBV7-2, with TRBD1 identical over 8 bases. CDR1 SGHTA and CDR2 FQGNSA come from the germline V gene. After removal of 5 bases from V and 4 bases from J, the junction contained 6 bases not matched to a gene. This CDR3 is 15 amino acids long. This CDR3 is CASSARTGLNEKLFF. For the CDR3, the DNA is TGTGCCAGCAGCGCCAGGACAGGGCTTAATGAAAAACTGTTTTTT.

The rearrangement joins TRBV20-1 to TRBJ1-5, with D hard to call. Germline loops: CDR1 DFQATT, CDR2 SNEGSKA (reference sequence). CDR3 length: 15 amino acids. The germline V and J ends were trimmed by 0 bases and 0 bases, with 9 bases remaining between them. CDR3 protein: CSARDPRYSNQPQHF. CDR3 bases: TGCAGTGCTAGAGATCCCCGATATAGCAATCAGCCCCAGCATTTT.

This clonotype was seen many times. The rearrangement joins TRBV29-1 to TRBJ1-2, with 7 bases aligning to TRBD1. The CDR3 is 11 amino acids. Germline V lookup: CDR1 SQVTM, CDR2 ANQGSEA. J gave up 7 bases and V 2 bases, and 1 base lay outside the gene matches. The DNA for the CDR3 is TGCAGCGTTGAACAGGGGGGTGGCTACACCTTC. Protein: CSVEQGGGYTF. The variable domain in full, completed from reference TRBV29-1 and TRBJ1-2, reads SAVISQKPSRDICQRGTSLTIQCQVDSQVTMMFWYRQQPGQSLTLIATANQGSEATYESGFVIDKFPISRPNLTFSTLTVSNMSPEDSSIYLCSVEQGGGYTFGSGTRLTVV.

This chain connects TRBV29-1 to TRBJ2-3; D ambiguous. Germline V gene lookup returns CDR1 SQVTM and CDR2 ANQGSEA. Trimming removed 7 bases from V and 5 bases from J, with 10 bases in between. This CDR3 contains 11 residues. The CDR3 is CSGQRGDTQYF. The CDR3 bases are TGCAGCGGGCAACGAGGAGATACGCAGTATTTT.

The genes are TRBV20-1 and TRBJ2-5, with a possible D match to TRBD2 (6 bases). The CDR3 has 15 amino acids. V was shortened by 0 bases and J by 1 base, with 12 bases between the two germline ends. From germline, CDR1 is DFQATT and CDR2 SNEGSKA (reference sequence). The CDR3 bases are TGCAGTGCTAGAGATCGACGGGGGAGCCAAGAGACCCAGTACTTC. Translation gives CSARDRRGSQETQYF.

In this sample, this clonotype turned up a few times. This rearrangement joins TRBV5-1 to TRBJ2-6; no clear D. Trimming cost V 0 bases and J 0 bases, with 7 bases left between them. This CDR3 spans 16 amino acids. CDR1 and CDR2 from the germline V gene are SGHRS and YFSETQ. The CDR3 coding sequence is TGCGCCAGCAGCTTGGCCGATGGCTCTGGGGCCAACGTCCTGACTTTC. This encodes CASSLADGSGANVLTF.